This record concerns one T cell receptor beta chain sequence. This sample is part of a study of blood T cell repertoires in COVID-19. J was trimmed by 5 bases and V by 4 bases; bases with no gene match: 4. Germline values: CDR1 SGHNT, CDR2 YYREEE (reference sequence). This CDR3 comprises 13 residues. Produced via immunoSEQ multiplex PCR; TCRdb's table is partial and in-frame only. The sample shows 52,000 or so clones, roughly 85% of them seen only once. The source is a human donor in a cohort sampled during active COVID-19. Input material: peripheral blood. The chain recombines TRBV5-4 with TRBJ2-5; 8 bases map to TRBD1. The CDR3 DNA is TGTGCCAGCAGCCCAGGGGGCCGGGAGACCCAGTACTTC. It yields the protein CASSPGGRETQYF. Based on the CDR3 plus reference TRBV5-4 and TRBJ2-5, the full variable domain is ETGVTQSPTHLIKTRGQQVTLRCSSQSGHNTVSWYQQALGQGPQFIFQYYREEENGRGNFPPRFSGLQFPNYSSELNVNALELDDSALYLCASSPGGRETQYFGPGTRLLVL.